The sequence of this T cell receptor (beta chain) was determined in a study of CD8 T cells in ankylosing spondylitis. The CDR3 length is 15 residues. V was cut by 4 bases and J by 0 bases, with 12 bases left in between. Germline lookup yields CDR1 MNHNS and CDR2 SASEGT. TCRdb processed the 5' RACE reads anew with MiXCR; each CDR3 protein has one entry. The sample includes over 150,000 distinct CDR3 sequences, 9.5% to 15% of them seen just once. Regarding the study as a whole: Ankylosing spondylitis blood appeared to carry a characteristic TCR beta motif of under ten highly homologous variants. Both synovial fluid and blood in reactive arthritis had previously been reported to carry some motif variants. Disease-linked clones reportedly showed significant enrichment in matched ankylosing spondylitis synovial fluid.

This clonotype was found a few times. No antigen is known for it. Sequences were obtained from blood, either unsorted or a sorted T cell fraction (not recorded which). V gene TRBV6-1 combines with J gene TRBJ1-1; D may be TRBD1 (5 bases). This TCR was sampled from a male donor with ankylosing spondylitis or in good health (not recorded which). The CDR3 sequence is CASSVTGGLNTEAFF. CDR3 coding DNA: TGTGCCAGCAGTGTAACAGGTGGATTGAACACTGAAGCTTTCTTT.